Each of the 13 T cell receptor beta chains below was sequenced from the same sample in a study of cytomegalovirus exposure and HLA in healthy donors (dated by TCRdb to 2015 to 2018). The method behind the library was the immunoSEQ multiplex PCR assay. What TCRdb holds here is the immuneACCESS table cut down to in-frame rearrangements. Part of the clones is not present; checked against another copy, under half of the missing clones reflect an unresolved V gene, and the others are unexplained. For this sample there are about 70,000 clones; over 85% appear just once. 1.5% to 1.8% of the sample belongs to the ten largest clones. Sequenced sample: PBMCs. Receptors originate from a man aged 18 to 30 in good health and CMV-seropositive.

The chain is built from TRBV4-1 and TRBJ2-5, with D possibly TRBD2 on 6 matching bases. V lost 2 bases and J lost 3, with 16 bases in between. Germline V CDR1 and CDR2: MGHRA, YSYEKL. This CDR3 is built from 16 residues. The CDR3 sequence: CASSQSRESLKETQYF. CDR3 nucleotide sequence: TGCGCCAGCAGCCAATCCCGGGAGAGCCTAAAAGAGACCCAGTACTTC.

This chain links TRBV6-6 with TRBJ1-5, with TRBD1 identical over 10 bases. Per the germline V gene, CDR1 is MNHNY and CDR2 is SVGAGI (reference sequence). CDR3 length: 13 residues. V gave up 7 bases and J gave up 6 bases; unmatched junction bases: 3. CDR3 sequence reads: CASTGDRGQPQHF. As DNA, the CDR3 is TGTGCCAGCACCGGGGACAGGGGTCAGCCCCAGCATTTT.

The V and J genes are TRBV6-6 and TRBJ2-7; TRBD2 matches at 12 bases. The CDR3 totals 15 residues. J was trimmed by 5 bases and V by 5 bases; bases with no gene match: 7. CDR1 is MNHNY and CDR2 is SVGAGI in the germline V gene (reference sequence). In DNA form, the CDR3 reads TGTGCCAGCAGTCTGGGACTAGCGGGCGCCGACGAGCAGTACTTC. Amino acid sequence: CASSLGLAGADEQYF.

In DNA, the CDR3 is TGTGCCAGTATAGGCAGGGGCAATCAGCCCCAGCATTTT. Translation: CASIGRGNQPQHF. The rearrangement uses TRBV19 and TRBJ1-5; TRBD1 is a possible D gene (5 bases). Germline-derived CDR1 and CDR2 are LNHDA and SQIVND (reference sequence). Trimming took off 7 bases at V and 2 bases at J, with 9 bases between the two ends. This CDR3 has 13 residues.

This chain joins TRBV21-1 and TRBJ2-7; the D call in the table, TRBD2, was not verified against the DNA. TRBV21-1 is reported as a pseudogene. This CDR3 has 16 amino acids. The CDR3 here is CASSKLRTRSTYEQYF. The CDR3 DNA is TGTGCCAGCAGCAAACTTCGGACTAGATCAACCTACGAGCAGTACTTC.

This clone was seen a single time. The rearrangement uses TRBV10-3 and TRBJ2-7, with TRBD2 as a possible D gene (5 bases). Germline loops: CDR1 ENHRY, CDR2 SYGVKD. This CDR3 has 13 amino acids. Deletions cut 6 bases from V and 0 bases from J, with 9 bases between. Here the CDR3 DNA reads TGTGCCATCAGGGAGGCGAGCTCCTACGAGCAGTACTTC. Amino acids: CAIREASSYEQYF.

The CDR3 region is CASSQDLEQYF. Here the CDR3 DNA reads TGCGCCAGCAGCCAAGATCTGGAGCAGTACTTC. This chain joins TRBV4-1 and TRBJ2-7; no definite D call. This CDR3 has 11 amino acids. Looked up from germline, CDR1 is MGHRA and CDR2 is YSYEKL. Trimming pared 0 bases from V and 7 bases from J, leaving 4 bases between.

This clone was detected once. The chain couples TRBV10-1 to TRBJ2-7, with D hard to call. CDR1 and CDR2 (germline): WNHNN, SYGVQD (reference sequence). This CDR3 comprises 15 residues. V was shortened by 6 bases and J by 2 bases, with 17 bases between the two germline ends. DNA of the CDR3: TGCGCCAGCAGGAACACAACTAAACCCCCCTACGAGCAGTACTTC. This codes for CASRNTTKPPYEQYF.

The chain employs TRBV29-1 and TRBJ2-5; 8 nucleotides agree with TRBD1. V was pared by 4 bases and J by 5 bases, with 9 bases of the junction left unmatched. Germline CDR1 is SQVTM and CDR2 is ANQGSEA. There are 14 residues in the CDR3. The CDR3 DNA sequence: TGCAGCGTTGCCGGTGGGACAGGAGGTGAGACCCAGTACTTC. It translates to CSVAGGTGGETQYF.

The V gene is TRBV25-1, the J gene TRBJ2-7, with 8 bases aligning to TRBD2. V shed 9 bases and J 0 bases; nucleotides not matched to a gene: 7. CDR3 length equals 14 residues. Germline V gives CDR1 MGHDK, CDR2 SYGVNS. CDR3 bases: TGTGCCAGGCTCAAAAGCGGGAGCTCCTACGAGCAGTACTTC. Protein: CARLKSGSSYEQYF.

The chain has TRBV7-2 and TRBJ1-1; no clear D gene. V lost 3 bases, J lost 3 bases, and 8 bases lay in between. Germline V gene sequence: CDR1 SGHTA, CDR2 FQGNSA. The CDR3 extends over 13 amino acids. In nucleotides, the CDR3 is TGTGCCAGCAGCTTGACGGGGTACACTGAAGCTTTCTTT. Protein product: CASSLTGYTEAFF.

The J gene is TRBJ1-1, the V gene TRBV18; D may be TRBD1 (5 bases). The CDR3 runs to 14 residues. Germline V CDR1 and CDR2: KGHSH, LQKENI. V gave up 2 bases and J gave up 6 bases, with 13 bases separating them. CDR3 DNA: TGTGCCAGCTCACCATCGGGGGAAGTCGCTGAAGCTTTCTTT. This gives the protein CASSPSGEVAEAFF.

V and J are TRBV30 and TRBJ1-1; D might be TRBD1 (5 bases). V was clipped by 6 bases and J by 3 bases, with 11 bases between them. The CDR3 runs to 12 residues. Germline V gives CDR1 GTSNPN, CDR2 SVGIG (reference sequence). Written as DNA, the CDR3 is TGTGCCTGCGCCAGGGAACACACTGAAGCTTTCTTT. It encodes CACAREHTEAFF.